This paragraph reports one TCR beta chain. The antigen remains undetermined. The source of the sample is a study of OX40 agonist ivuxolimab in advanced cancers. General study points: Researchers did not establish what antigens the expanded peripheral T cells target. On average, CD8+ T cells had more expanded clones than CD4+. Normalized T-cell clonal expansion was also low in a subset of nonresponders.

Peripheral blood came from all dose cohorts at three timepoints. TCRdb's table, derived via immunoSEQ multiplex PCR, lists solely in-frame clones and lacks some. The sample has about 50,000 clones, approximately 78% seen once. The CDR3 sequence is 14 residues long. The V gene's germline CDR1 is SNHLY and CDR2 FYNNEI. V was shortened by 2 bases and J by 7 bases, with 12 bases between the two germline ends. The rearrangement links TRBV2 to TRBJ1-3; D ambiguous. Here the sequenced sample was CD4+ or CD8+ T cells sorted from blood, taken in a trial of the OX40 agonist ivuxolimab. The sequence came from an adult with an advanced solid tumor such as melanoma, head and neck, liver or kidney cancer. The DNA for the CDR3 is TGTGCCAGCAGTGAAACCGGGGTGAGGAACACCATATATTTT. Translated: CASSETGVRNTIYF.